This entry concerns a single T cell receptor (beta chain). Its target is unknown. Investigators profiled TCR beta VDJ and CDR3 from genomic DNA template. TCRdb ran MiXCR on the reads and lists one entry per CDR3 protein. The sample lists under 200,000 distinct CDR3 sequences, roughly 48% occurring once. Germline V gene lookup returns CDR1 LNHDA and CDR2 SQIVND (reference sequence). This CDR3 region has 11 residues. V trimming: 10 bases; J trimming: 4 bases; junction bases outside the gene matches: 3. The sample is drawn from a study of CD8+CD57+ T cells in acquired aplastic anemia. The wider study: On average, sorted CD4+ and CD8+ cells gave about 2.9 ug of DNA.

Patients chosen for sequencing had shown CD8+CD57+ cell expansion by flow cytometry. The diagnosis in all patients was severe acquired aplastic anemia. Study conclusions and caveats: Researchers report that fewer than 35 CD8+ CDR3 sequences appeared in both patients and controls.

This chain uses TRBV19 with TRBJ1-1; 7 bases line up with TRBD1. The receptor was isolated from a human donor with aplastic anemia. The sample taken for sequencing was sorted CD4+, CD8+, or CD8+CD57+ T cells (not recorded which) from PBMCs. The CDR3: CATRGATEAFF. The CDR3 nucleotides read TGTGCCACCAGGGGGGCCACTGAAGCTTTCTTT.